This TCR beta chain stems from a study of PD-1 blockade in classical Hodgkin lymphoma. Deletions cut 2 bases from V and 5 bases from J, with 9 bases between. The CDR3 contains 14 residues. Germline V gene data show CDR1 as SGHDN and CDR2 as FVKESK. Sequencing was performed with immunoSEQ multiplex PCR; in TCRdb, only in-frame clones are kept and a portion is missing. The table has some 20,000 clones, approximately 84% seen once. Study-wide points: Patients with an early start, nivolumab under 1 year after ASCT, were excluded. By cycle point C4D1, TCR diversity had risen significantly in CD4+ cells (but not CD8+ cells). Complete responders had baseline diversity similar to newly diagnosed patients.

Time point here: cycle 4 day 1 (C4D1), after 6 weeks of nivolumab. In every patient, relapse followed autologous stem cell transplantation, while exposure to brentuximab vedotin differed. CD8+ T cell isolation from thawed PBMCs was performed by magnetic negative selection. Points on this clone: The antigen is not known.

This chain connects TRBV14 to TRBJ2-2; D may be TRBD1 (6 bases). This sequence originates from a human donor with classical Hodgkin lymphoma. This specimen was CD8+ T cells from blood, taken before the fourth cycle of nivolumab. The CDR3 DNA reads as TGTGCCAGCAGCCAACTGGGGGCGACCGGGGAGCTGTTTTTT. Protein: CASSQLGATGELFF.